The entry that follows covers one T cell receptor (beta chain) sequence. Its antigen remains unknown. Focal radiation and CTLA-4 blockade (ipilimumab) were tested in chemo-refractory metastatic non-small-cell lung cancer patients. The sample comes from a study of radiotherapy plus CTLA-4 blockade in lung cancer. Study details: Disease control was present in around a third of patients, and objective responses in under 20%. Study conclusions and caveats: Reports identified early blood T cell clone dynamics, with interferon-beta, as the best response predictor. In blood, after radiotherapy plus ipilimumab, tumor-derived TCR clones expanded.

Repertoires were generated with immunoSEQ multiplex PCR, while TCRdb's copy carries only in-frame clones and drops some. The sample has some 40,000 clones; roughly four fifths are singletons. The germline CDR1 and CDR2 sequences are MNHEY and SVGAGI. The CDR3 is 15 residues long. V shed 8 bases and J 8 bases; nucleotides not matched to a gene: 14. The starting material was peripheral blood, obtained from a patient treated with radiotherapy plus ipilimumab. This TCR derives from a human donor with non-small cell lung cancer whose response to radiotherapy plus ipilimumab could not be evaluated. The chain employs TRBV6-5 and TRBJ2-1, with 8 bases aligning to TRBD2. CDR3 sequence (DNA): TGTGCCAGCGTGCGGCTCCGGGAGGGCAGGGATGAGCAGTTCTTC. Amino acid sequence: CASVRLREGRDEQFF.